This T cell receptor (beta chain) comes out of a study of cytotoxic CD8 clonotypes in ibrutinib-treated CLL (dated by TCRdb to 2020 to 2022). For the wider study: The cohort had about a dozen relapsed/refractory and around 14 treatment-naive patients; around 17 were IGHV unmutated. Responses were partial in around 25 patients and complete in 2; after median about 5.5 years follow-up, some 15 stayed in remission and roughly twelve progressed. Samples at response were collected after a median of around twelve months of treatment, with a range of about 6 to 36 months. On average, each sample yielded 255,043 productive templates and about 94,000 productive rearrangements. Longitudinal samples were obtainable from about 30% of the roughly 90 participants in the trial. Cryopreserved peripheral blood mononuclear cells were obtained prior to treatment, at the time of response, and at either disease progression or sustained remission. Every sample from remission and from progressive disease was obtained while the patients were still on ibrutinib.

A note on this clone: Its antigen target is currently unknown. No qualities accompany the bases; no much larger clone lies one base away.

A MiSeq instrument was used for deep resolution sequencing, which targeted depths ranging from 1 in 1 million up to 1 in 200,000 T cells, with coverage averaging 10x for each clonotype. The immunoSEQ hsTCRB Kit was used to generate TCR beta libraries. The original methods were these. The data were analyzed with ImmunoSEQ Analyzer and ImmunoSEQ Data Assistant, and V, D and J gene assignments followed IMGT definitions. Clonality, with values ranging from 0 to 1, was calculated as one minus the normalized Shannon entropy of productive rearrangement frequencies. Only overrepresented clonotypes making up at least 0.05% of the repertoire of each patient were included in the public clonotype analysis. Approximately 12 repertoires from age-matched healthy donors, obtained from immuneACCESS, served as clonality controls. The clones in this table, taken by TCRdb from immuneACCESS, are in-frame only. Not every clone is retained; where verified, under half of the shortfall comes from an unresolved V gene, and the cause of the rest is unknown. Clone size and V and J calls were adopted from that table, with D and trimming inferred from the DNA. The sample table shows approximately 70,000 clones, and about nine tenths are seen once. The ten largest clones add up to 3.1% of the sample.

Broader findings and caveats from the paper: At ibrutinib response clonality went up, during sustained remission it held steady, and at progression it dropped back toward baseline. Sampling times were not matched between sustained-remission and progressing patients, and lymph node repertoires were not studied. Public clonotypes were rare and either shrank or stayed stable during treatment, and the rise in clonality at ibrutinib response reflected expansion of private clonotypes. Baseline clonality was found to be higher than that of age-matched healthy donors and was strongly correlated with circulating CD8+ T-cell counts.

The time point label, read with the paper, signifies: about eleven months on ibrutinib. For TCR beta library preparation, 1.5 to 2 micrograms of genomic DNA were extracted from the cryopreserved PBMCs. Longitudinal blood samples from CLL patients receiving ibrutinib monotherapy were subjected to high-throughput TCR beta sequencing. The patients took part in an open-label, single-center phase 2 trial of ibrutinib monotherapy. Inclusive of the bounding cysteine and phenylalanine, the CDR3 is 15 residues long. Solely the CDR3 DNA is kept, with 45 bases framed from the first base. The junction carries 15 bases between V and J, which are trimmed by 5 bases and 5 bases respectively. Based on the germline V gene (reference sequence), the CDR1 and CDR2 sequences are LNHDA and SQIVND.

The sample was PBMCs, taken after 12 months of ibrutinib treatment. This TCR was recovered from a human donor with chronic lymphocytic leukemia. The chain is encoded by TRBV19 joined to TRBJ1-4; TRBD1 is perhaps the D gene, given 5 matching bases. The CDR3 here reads CASSPGPGRNEKLFF. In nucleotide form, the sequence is TGTGCCAGTAGTCCTGGGCCGGGACGAAATGAAAAACTGTTTTTT.